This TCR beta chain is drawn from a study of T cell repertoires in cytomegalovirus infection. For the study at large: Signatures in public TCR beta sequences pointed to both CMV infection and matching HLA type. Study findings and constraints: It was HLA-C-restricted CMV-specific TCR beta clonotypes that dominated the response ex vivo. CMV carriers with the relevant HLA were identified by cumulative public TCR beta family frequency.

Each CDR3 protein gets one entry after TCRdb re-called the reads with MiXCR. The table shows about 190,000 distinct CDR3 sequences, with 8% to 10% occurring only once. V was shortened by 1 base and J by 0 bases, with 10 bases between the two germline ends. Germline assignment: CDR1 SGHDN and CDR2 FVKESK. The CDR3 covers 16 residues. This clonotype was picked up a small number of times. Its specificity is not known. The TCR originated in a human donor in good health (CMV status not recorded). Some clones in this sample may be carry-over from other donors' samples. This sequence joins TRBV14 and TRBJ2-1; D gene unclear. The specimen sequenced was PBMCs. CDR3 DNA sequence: TGTGCCAGCAGCCAAGCAAAAGGAAGCTCCTACAATGAGCAGTTCTTC. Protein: CASSQAKGSSYNEQFF.